A single sample gave rise to the 7 T cell receptor beta chains below, sequenced in a study of T cell changes during pregnancy in multiple sclerosis. Profiled with immunoSEQ multiplex PCR; TCRdb holds only in-frame clones, not every one. Here the sample spans some 93,000 clones, about nine tenths being singletons. Material: peripheral blood, obtained after pregnancy. Receptors originate from a female donor in good health, enrolled as a control in a pregnancy study.

V usage is TRBV7-2 and J usage is TRBJ1-1; TRBD1 aligns across 7 bases. J lost 2 bases, V lost 3 bases, and 6 bases had no gene match. This CDR3 has 15 residues. Per germline, CDR1 SGHTA and CDR2 FQGNSA. The CDR3 loop is CASSFQGVPNTEAFF. For the CDR3, the DNA is TGTGCCAGCAGCTTCCAGGGGGTTCCCAACACTGAAGCTTTCTTT.

V gene TRBV11-3 combines with J gene TRBJ2-3; perhaps TRBD2 as D (7 bases). Germline assignment: CDR1 SGHNT and CDR2 YENEEA. The CDR3 spans 14 residues. With 3 bases removed from V and 8 bases from J, the gap between germline ends came to 15 bases. CDR3 nucleotides: TGTGCCAGCAGCTTTTACAGGGAGGGGGGTACGCAGTATTTT. This gives the protein CASSFYREGGTQYF.

J is TRBJ2-7 and V is TRBV7-6; D is undetermined. CDR3 length equals 10 residues. CDR1 and CDR2 (germline): SGHVS, FNYEAQ. V was shortened by 6 bases and J by 5 bases, with 5 bases between the two germline ends. CDR3 region: CASSLDEQYF. The DNA for the CDR3 is TGTGCCAGCAGTCTAGACGAGCAGTACTTC.

This rearrangement joins TRBV5-6 to TRBJ1-2; TRBD1 aligns across 8 bases. CDR1 and CDR2 from the germline V gene are SGHDT and YYEEEE. The V segment lost 1 base and the J segment 2 bases; nucleotides outside the gene matches: 7. The CDR3 covers 16 residues. The CDR3 DNA follows: TGTGCCAGCAGCTTGTGGCTCCAGGGGGCAAACTATGGCTACACCTTC. It translates to CASSLWLQGANYGYTF. Combining the CDR3 with reference TRBV5-6 and TRBJ1-2 gives the whole variable domain DAGVTQSPTHLIKTRGQQVTLRCSPKSGHDTVSWYQQALGQGPQFIFQYYEEEERQRGNFPDRFSGHQFPNYSSELNVNALLLGDSALYLCASSLWLQGANYGYTFGSGTRLTVV.

This clone has a single count. This sequence joins TRBV7-2 and TRBJ2-3; 9 bases line up with TRBD2. The V segment lost 5 bases and the J segment 2 bases; nucleotides outside the gene matches: 5. This CDR3 has 15 residues. Per germline, CDR1 SGHTA and CDR2 FQGNSA. The CDR3, as DNA: TGTGCCAGCAGCCCTAGCGGGGCCTTCACAGATACGCAGTATTTT. It is translated as CASSPSGAFTDTQYF. Drawing the rest from reference TRBV7-2 and TRBJ2-3, the complete variable domain is GAGVSQSPSNKVTEKGKDVELRCDPISGHTALYWYRQSLGQGLEFLIYFQGNSAPDKSGLPSDRFSAERTGGSVSTLTIQRTQQEDSAVYLCASSPSGAFTDTQYFGPGTRLTVL.

J is TRBJ1-5 and V is TRBV7-3, with unresolved D. V was cut by 4 bases and J by 5 bases, with 6 bases left in between. Germline CDR1 and CDR2: SGHTA and FQGTGA. The CDR3 extends over 12 amino acids. CDR3 nucleotide sequence: TGTGCCAGCAGCTCGGTAGATCAGCCCCAGCATTTT. Its translation is CASSSVDQPQHF.

V is TRBV2 and J is TRBJ2-7, with D perhaps matching TRBD2 (5 bases). The CDR3 covers 17 residues. Trimming shortened V by 0 bases and J by 5 bases, and 20 bases separated the two germline ends. CDR1 is SNHLY, CDR2 FYNNEI, per germline. CDR3 region: CASSEALLGPRGDEQYF. The CDR3 coding sequence is TGTGCCAGCAGTGAAGCGCTTTTAGGGCCCCGGGGAGACGAGCAGTACTTC.